The clone carrying this TCR beta chain was counted only a few times. Its target is not known. In TCRdb, the reads were re-called with MiXCR into one record per CDR3 protein. The sample includes around 310,000 distinct CDR3 sequences, approximately 32% of them seen just once. Germline lookup yields CDR1 SQVTM and CDR2 ANQGSEA. V dropped 1 base and J dropped 8 bases, with 8 bases sitting between them. The CDR3 totals 11 residues. The sample originates from a study of T cell repertoires in cytomegalovirus infection. The J gene is TRBJ1-1, the V gene TRBV29-1, with no clear D. The receptor's source is a human donor in good health (CMV status not recorded). Some clones in this sample may be carry-over from other donors' samples. This sample comprised cultured PBMCs, obtained from culture after CMV antigen stimulation. In nucleotides, the CDR3 is TGCAGCGTTGAAGGAGCCGTCGAAGCTTTCTTT. This sequence encodes CSVEGAVEAFF.